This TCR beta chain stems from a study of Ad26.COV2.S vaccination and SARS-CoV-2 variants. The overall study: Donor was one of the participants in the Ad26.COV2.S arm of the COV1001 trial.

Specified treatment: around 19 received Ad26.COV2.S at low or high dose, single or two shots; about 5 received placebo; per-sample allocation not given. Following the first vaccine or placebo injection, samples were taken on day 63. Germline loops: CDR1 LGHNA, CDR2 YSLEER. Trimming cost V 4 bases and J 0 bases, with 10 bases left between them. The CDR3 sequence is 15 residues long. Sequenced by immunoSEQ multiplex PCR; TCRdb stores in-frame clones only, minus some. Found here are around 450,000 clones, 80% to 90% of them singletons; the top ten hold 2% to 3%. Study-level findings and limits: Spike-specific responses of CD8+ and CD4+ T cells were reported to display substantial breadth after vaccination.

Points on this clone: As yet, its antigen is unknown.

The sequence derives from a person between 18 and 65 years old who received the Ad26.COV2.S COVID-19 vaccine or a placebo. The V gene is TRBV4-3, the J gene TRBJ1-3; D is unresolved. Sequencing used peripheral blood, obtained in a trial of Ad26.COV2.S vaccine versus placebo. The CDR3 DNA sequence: TGCGCCAGCAGCCGCGACGGATCCTCTGGAAACACCATATATTTT. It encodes CASSRDGSSGNTIYF.